This TCR beta chain is drawn from a study of cytomegalovirus exposure and HLA in healthy donors (TCRdb year 2017). In the study overall: An earlier analysis of several hundred of the donors reported about 290 Gb of sequence data and 100 million to 140 million unique TCR beta sequences from some 180 million T cells. An early release covering approximately 600 HLA-typed donors comprised 300 to 350 gigabases of sequencing data and tens of millions of unique TCR sequences. Of the roughly 400 genotyped donors, over 70% fell in the genetic ancestry cluster associated with self-reported Caucasian donors. The study was designed to test whether signatures of past pathogen exposure could be identified by cataloging public T cell receptors. The study used immunosequencing to profile the T cell repertoires of approximately 690 subjects and linked those repertoires to cytomegalovirus serostatus. Along with the approximately 670-subject first cohort, a separate validation cohort of over a hundred different subjects was used. To predict cytomegalovirus infection status, the study combined high-throughput TCR immunosequencing, statistical association of individual TCRs with disease status, and machine learning. To study patterns of TCR occurrence, a later analysis re-analyzed previously published TCR beta repertoires from hundreds of donors and added high-resolution HLA genotyping. Rather than drawing on any new phenotypic data, the later analysis identified candidate immune exposures from TCR beta sequences and the way those sequences occurred across donors. In an earlier analysis of several hundred of the donors, high-throughput TCR beta sequencing was used to judge whether each TCR beta V gene segment behaved as functional or pseudogenic. Donor age, sex, ethnicity and CMV serostatus were compiled together with the repertoire data. Genome-wide SNP genotypes for about 60% of the roughly 670 donors were used in a later genetic analysis, which treated that subset as a discovery cohort. All discovery cohort repertoires had been generated on a single sequencing platform. HLA typing covered class I and class II loci at four-digit resolution. Typing coverage varied by locus: roughly 620-640 donors for A, B, C, DRB1 and DQB1; more than 500 for DQA1; nearly 610 for DPA1; approximately 490 for DPB1. Roughly 5 DR-DQ haplotypes were treated as single units for association and clustering because of strong linkage in the cohort. Across approximately 420 genotyped donors of the cohort, an average of about 220,000 unique TCR beta nucleotide sequences per donor were sequenced, and 15% to 20% of those sequences were non-productive. Paper-wide results and their limitations: For the cohort, immune exposure information was limited to CMV serostatus. Because counts were too low, some 16 rarely observed V segments, including chromosome 9 orphons, were excluded from the earlier analysis of fewer than 650 of the donors. Most TCR sequences were seen in very few donors, while some public TCRs were found in many individuals. The classifier was reported to diagnose cytomegalovirus status with high specificity and sensitivity in both the original and validation cohorts. A later analysis reported that several top co-occurrence clusters appeared linked to parvovirus B19, influenza, CMV and Epstein-Barr virus. A further reported finding was that TCR beta sequences accurately predicted the HLA-A and HLA-B alleles for most subjects in the first cohort. Compared with equally common non-associated chains, HLA-associated TCR beta chains in a later analysis were more clonally expanded and had lower generation probabilities. According to a later analysis, TCR association rates differed among HLA loci, with DRB1 alleles showing the most associated TCRs and HLA-C alleles showing the fewest. Linkage disequilibrium might explain the correlated functional status among segregating V segments, but an unknown experimental factor could not be excluded. According to a later genetic analysis, donors in an Asian-associated ancestry cluster had fewer N-insertions in productive TCRs than the approximately 650-donor mean. A later genetic analysis associated a missense DCLRE1C variant with V-gene and J-gene trimming of TCR beta chains, and an independent cohort replicated the association. In an earlier analysis of more than 450 of the donors, most TCR beta V segments were observed in productive rearrangements about 90% or about 30% of the time, broadly matching IMGT annotations. Most CMV-associated TCR beta chains appeared to be HLA-restricted in a later analysis, and the HLA associations seemed to be driven largely by CMV exposure. Strong co-occurrence of HLA alleles, especially DR and DQ, made assigning TCR associations to individual alleles difficult. The study listed 164 TCR beta chains as associated with cytomegalovirus. The cohort was sequenced for TCR beta chains only, and without alpha or paired-chain data the features that could be detected were limited. In vitro tests confirmed that three of the cytomegalovirus-associated TCR beta chains recognize cytomegalovirus antigens. The sequencing pipeline was judged likely to have produced a cluster of highly shared sequence variants as a technical artifact. The presence/absence analyses assumed that sequencing depth was roughly uniform across donors, and that assumption may not be true. The 87-base-pair reads could not distinguish some IMGT-functional V segments, including TRBV6-2 and TRBV6-3, so those segments were excluded. Because some donors lacked HLA typing at each locus, the association tests relied only on the typed subset. In a later analysis, 16,951 TCR beta sequences were associated with specific HLA alleles at a false discovery rate of 0.05. According to the authors, the approach could potentially be generalized to other disease states and immunological phenotypes.

The cohort consisted of approximately 690 healthy bone marrow donors. Cohort members were all nominally healthy when sampled, although unrecorded immune exposures were likely present. CMV serostatus was recorded as positive for roughly 290 and negative for about 50% of the 666 cohort members, whereas no CMV serostatus was recorded for the donor in question. Every donor gave a peripheral blood sample, and the peripheral blood mononuclear cells from that sample were used for TCR beta sequencing. The Qiagen DNeasy Blood Extraction Kit was used to extract genomic DNA from the blood cell samples. The library was obtained by the immunoSEQ multiplex PCR assay. For the multiplex PCR, a mixture combining 60 forward primers for TCR Vbeta segments and 13 reverse primers for TCR Jbeta segments was used. The CDR3 region of rearranged TCR beta genes was amplified from genomic DNA with a multiplex PCR assay. Amplified TCR beta libraries were sequenced as 87-base-pair reads on the Illumina HiSeq System. In the source study's methods: In a later analysis, tens of millions of unique TCR beta chains were counted across the 650 to 750 repertoires, and approximately 11 million of these chains were shared by at least two donors. A nearest-neighbor algorithm error-corrected the raw reads and collapsed the reads into unique sequences, merging closely related sequences to remove PCR and sequencing errors. To assign V, D and J gene segments, CDR3 sequences were aligned to IMGT reference sequences. For a sequence to be retained, a match of at least six nucleotides was required to both a V gene segment and a J gene segment. A rearrangement was called productive if the CDR3 had no stop codons and remained in frame with V and J, and every other rearrangement was called non-productive. Following IMGT convention, CDR3 was defined as the stretch from the second conserved V-encoded cysteine up to the conserved J-encoded phenylalanine. Sequences without an unambiguous match to a single V gene segment were excluded from the earlier analysis of approximately 560 of the donors. An earlier analysis of over 450 of the donors classified V segments as functional when productive rearrangements were above 56.7% and as segregating when the standard deviation between donors was above 5%. A statistical classification framework was built for diagnosing cytomegalovirus status from the catalog of TCR beta chain sequences. V and J gene assignment, in a later analysis, came from comparing TCR nucleotide sequences with IMGT/GENE-DB human TR gene sequences. The TCRdist pipeline was used in a later analysis to assign CDR3 sequences and most-parsimonious VDJ recombination scenarios. In a later analysis, each TCR beta chain was defined by its CDR3 amino acid sequence together with its V-gene family, and reads without a unique V-gene family were excluded. To address suspected cross-contamination and a sequencing artifact, a later analysis removed some 620 highly shared, low-generation-probability nucleotide sequences. A later analysis calculated a clonal expansion index for each public chain from normalized within-repertoire ranks of inferred template counts. In a later analysis, generation probabilities were computed using a VDJ recombination model fitted to out-of-frame rearrangements, and the results were checked against IGoR. In a later analysis, hypergeometric tests were used to score TCR-TCR, TCR-HLA and TCR-CMV co-occurrence, with a repertoire-size bias correction applied to TCR pairs. In a later analysis, false discovery rates were estimated by permuting HLA or CMV assignments 20 times. In a later analysis, co-occurring TCRs were grouped using DBSCAN, and TCRdist sequence similarity was added for clustering within HLA-allele-positive subsets. Repertoires with fewer than 30,000 or more than 120,000 public chains, plus five repertoires with anomalous nucleotide sharing, were excluded from co-occurrence clustering. TCRdb's version of the immuneACCESS table is confined to in-frame rearrangements and falls short of the full clone set. An unresolved V gene accounts for under half of the shortfall where checked; the remainder is of unknown origin. The D gene and trimming were derived from the DNA, and the V and J assignments and clone size from that table. Within this sample are about 94,000 clones, with 81% of them counted one time only. Clones ranked in the top ten supply approximately 10% of the sample.

Notes on this clone: Its specific antigen is unknown. No base-level quality is on record; no much larger clone is a single base apart.

Based on the germline V gene (reference sequence), the CDR1 and CDR2 sequences are MNHEY and SMNVEV. The CDR3, cysteine through phenylalanine, is 16 amino acids long. Only the CDR3 part of the read is kept: 48 bases, read in frame from the first base. Trimming costs V 1 base and J 3 bases, and their ends lie 16 bases apart. This TCR was recovered from a human donor in good health. The sequence links TRBV27 to TRBJ2-7, and TRBD2 may be the D gene, going by 6 matching bases. The sequenced material came from PBMCs. The base sequence is TGTGCCAGCAGTTTATTAGGGGCGGGACCAATCTACGAGCAGTACTTC. The resulting protein is CASSLLGAGPIYEQYF.